One sample yielded the 9 T cell receptor beta chains listed below, sequenced in a study of identifying expanded T cells in peripheral blood. TCRdb's copy holds only in-frame clones and misses some; the assay was immunoSEQ multiplex PCR. The table records about 85,000 clones, more than 75% of them present only once. The sequenced sample consisted of blood. These receptors were collected from a person aged 18 to 70 in good health.

The chain is built from TRBV7-6 and TRBJ2-3; D may be TRBD2 (6 bases). CDR1 and CDR2 from the germline V gene are SGHVS and FNYEAQ. Trimming left V 5 bases short and J 2 bases short, with 17 bases between. This CDR3 spans 16 amino acids. The CDR3 nucleotides read TGTGCCAGCAGCCCGCGCCTCGGGAGTTCCACAGATACGCAGTATTTT. This gives the protein CASSPRLGSSTDTQYF.

The chain has TRBV13 and TRBJ1-1; D remains ambiguous. Germline CDR1 PRHDT, CDR2 FYEKMQ (reference sequence). This CDR3 spans 14 amino acids. The germline V and J ends were trimmed by 1 base and 2 bases, with 8 bases remaining between them. Here the CDR3 reads CASSLAVGNTEAFF. CDR3 in DNA: TGTGCCAGCAGCTTAGCCGTTGGAAACACTGAAGCTTTCTTT.

The gene calls are TRBV18 and TRBJ1-2; D gene unclear. The V gene's germline CDR1 is KGHSH and CDR2 LQKENI. Trimming removed 2 bases at V and 4 bases at J, with 5 bases between. This CDR3 is built from 12 residues. The CDR3 loop is CASSPAGYGYTF. CDR3 nucleotide sequence: TGTGCCAGCTCACCAGCAGGCTATGGCTACACCTTC.

In the case of this clone: This CDR3 is also generated by other DNA sequences in the sample. The chain employs TRBV19 and TRBJ1-1; 9 nucleotides agree with TRBD1. CDR1 is LNHDA, CDR2 SQIVND, per germline (reference sequence). This CDR3 is 13 amino acids long. With 9 bases clipped from V and 1 base from J, the junction kept 3 bases outside the gene matches. The chain's CDR3 is CASKGQGNTEAFF. As DNA, the CDR3 is TGTGCCAGCAAGGGACAGGGGAACACTGAAGCTTTCTTT.

The chain joins TRBV7-9 to TRBJ2-7; D remains unclear. This CDR3 is built from 13 residues. CDR1 is SEHNR and CDR2 is FQNEAQ in the germline V gene (reference sequence). Trimming took off 4 bases at V and 4 bases at J, with 11 bases between the two ends. This CDR3 is CASSSQAEYEQYF. The CDR3 DNA is TGTGCCAGCAGCTCCCAGGCCGAATACGAGCAGTACTTC.

V and J are TRBV11-1 and TRBJ2-1; D not resolved. The ends were cut back, 1 base at V and 7 bases at J, with 5 bases in the middle. There are 12 residues in the CDR3. Germline CDR1 and CDR2: SGHAT and FQDESV (reference sequence). The CDR3 sequence is CASSLGENEQFF. In nucleotides, the CDR3 is TGTGCCAGCAGCTTAGGTGAGAATGAGCAGTTCTTC.

As to this clone: The sample has other DNA sequences that encode this CDR3 too. The rearrangement uses TRBV5-4 and TRBJ1-5; D gene unclear. Between the trimmed V and J ends, which lost 4 bases and 0 bases, there was a span of 5 bases. Germline V gives CDR1 SGHNT, CDR2 YYREEE (reference sequence). The CDR3 loop spans 13 amino acids. CDR3 residues: CASSLGSNQPQHF. Written as DNA, the CDR3 is TGTGCCAGCAGCCTCGGTAGCAATCAGCCCCAGCATTTT.

This chain uses TRBV2 with TRBJ2-7; TRBD1 aligns across 8 bases. Germline V gives CDR1 SNHLY, CDR2 FYNNEI. Trimming at V came to 7 bases and at J to 6 bases, leaving 8 bases not matched to a gene. The CDR3 is 13 amino acids. The CDR3 nucleotides read TGTGCCAGCATTAGGGACAGGTCGGCCGAGCAGTACTTC. Residues: CASIRDRSAEQYF.

The CDR3 here is CASSLVGGVREQFF. The CDR3 DNA is TGTGCCAGCAGCTTAGTCGGGGGGGTCCGAGAGCAGTTCTTC. This chain connects TRBV7-2 to TRBJ2-1; 8 nucleotides line up with TRBD2. The V gene end was trimmed by 1 base and the J gene end by 10 bases; junction bases not matched to a gene: 6. Germline loops: CDR1 SGHTA, CDR2 FQGNSA. The CDR3 totals 14 residues.